The 5 T cell receptor beta chains presented below share a single source sample, sequenced in a study of stem cell transplantation in POMP-related autoinflammatory disease. Data came from immunoSEQ multiplex PCR; TCRdb stores just in-frame clones and leaves some out. The data show about 6,900 clones, under 85% seen once. Sequencing was carried out using a CXCR5-defined cell subset from PBMCs. Receptor source: a human donor in good health.

V gene TRBV5-4 combines with J gene TRBJ1-6; TRBD1 might be the D (5 bases). This CDR3 is 14 amino acids long. CDR1 is SGHNT, CDR2 YYREEE, per germline (reference sequence). V lost 0 bases, J lost 9 bases, and 10 bases lay in between. The CDR3 region is CASSLEAGRSPLHF. In DNA, the CDR3 is TGTGCCAGCAGCTTGGAGGCAGGGCGTTCACCCCTCCACTTT.

CDR3 residues: CASSSEGTGGIFSGNTIYF. The CDR3 DNA reads TGCGCCAGCAGCTCTGAGGGGACAGGGGGGATCTTCTCTGGAAACACCATATATTTT. The chain joins TRBV5-1 to TRBJ1-3, with TRBD1 matching over 11 bases. Per the germline V gene, CDR1 is SGHRS and CDR2 is YFSETQ. J was trimmed by 0 bases and V by 3 bases; bases with no gene match: 11. This CDR3 contains 19 residues. Filled out from reference TRBV5-1 and TRBJ1-3, the complete variable domain reads KAGVTQTPRYLIKTRGQQVTLSCSPISGHRSVSWYQQTPGQGLQFLFEYFSETQRNKGNFPGRFSGRQFSNSRSEMNVSTLELGDSALYLCASSSEGTGGIFSGNTIYFGEGSWLTVV.

V gene TRBV5-1 combines with J gene TRBJ2-1, with D maybe TRBD2 (6 bases). With 0 bases removed from V and 0 bases from J, the gap between germline ends came to 7 bases. This CDR3 is built from 15 residues. CDR1 and CDR2 from the germline V gene are SGHRS and YFSETQ. CDR3 in DNA: TGCGCCAGCAGCTTGGTGGGGGGCTCCTACAATGAGCAGTTCTTC. Translation: CASSLVGGSYNEQFF.

The rearrangement links TRBV6-4 to TRBJ2-7, with a possible D match to TRBD1 (6 bases). The CDR3 runs 14 residues. The germline V gene has CDR1 MRHNA and CDR2 SNTAGT. The V and J ends lost 10 bases and 0 bases respectively, with 16 bases between them. The CDR3 spells CATKLTGSSYEQYF. The CDR3 DNA sequence: TGTGCCACGAAACTAACAGGGAGCTCCTACGAGCAGTACTTC.

The chain carries TRBV9 and TRBJ1-5; the match to TRBD1 covers 9 bases. The junction had 9 bases not matched to a gene; V was cut back by 7 bases and J by 7 bases. The CDR3 length is 14 residues. Germline V CDR1 and CDR2: SGDLS, YYNGEE. The CDR3, as DNA: TGTGCCAGCGGCGGGGACAGGGTTTTACAGCCCCAGCATTTT. This encodes CASGGDRVLQPQHF.